These 28 T cell receptor beta chains originate from one sample sequenced in a study of shared T cell receptors in the human thymus. Sequenced by immunoSEQ multiplex PCR; TCRdb stores in-frame clones only, minus some. The data hold 700,000 to 750,000 clones, with 70% to 90% observed a single time. The sample was also reused in another study, on human thymus T cells.

The sample taken for sequencing was thymocytes. Receptor source: a girl under three years old with a congenital heart defect.

The V and J genes are TRBV4-1 and TRBJ2-2, with a tentative D call TRBD1 (6 bases). The CDR3 sequence is 16 residues long. The germline gives CDR1 MGHRA, CDR2 YSYEKL. V lost 4 bases and J 0 bases, leaving 12 bases between the germline ends. Written as DNA, the CDR3 is TGCGCCAGCAGCCCACAGGGTTTAACGAACACCGGGGAGCTGTTTTTT. Translated, it gives CASSPQGLTNTGELFF.

The chain couples TRBV19 to TRBJ1-3; 7 nucleotides align to TRBD1. The CDR3 loop spans 17 amino acids. J was trimmed by 0 bases and V by 5 bases; bases with no gene match: 10. CDR1 is LNHDA and CDR2 is SQIVND in the germline V gene (reference sequence). The CDR3 nucleotides read TGTGCCAGTAGTGAACCCGGACAGGAGAGCTCTGGAAACACCATATATTTT. This encodes CASSEPGQESSGNTIYF.

This chain uses TRBV7-2 with TRBJ1-1; 9 bases match TRBD1. V trimming: 3 bases; J trimming: 1 base; junction bases outside the gene matches: 15. The CDR3 has 19 residues. Per germline, CDR1 SGHTA and CDR2 FQGNSA. Written as DNA, the CDR3 is TGTGCCAGCAGCTTCCCCCCTTGGACAGGGGACCCCTCGAACACTGAAGCTTTCTTT. Its protein is CASSFPPWTGDPSNTEAFF.

The V call is TRBV12-5, the J call TRBJ2-5; TRBD1 aligns across 8 bases. The CDR3 spans 17 residues. J was trimmed by 4 bases and V by 6 bases; bases with no gene match: 16. CDR1 LGHNT and CDR2 FRNRAP come from the germline V gene. The CDR3 sequence: CASGLVRTGKTRETQYF. CDR3 coding DNA: TGTGCTAGTGGACTCGTCAGGACAGGGAAGACGAGAGAGACCCAGTACTTC.

V and J are TRBV5-6 and TRBJ2-1; 8 bases fit TRBD2. Germline values: CDR1 SGHDT, CDR2 YYEEEE. Trimming removed 3 bases from V and 4 bases from J; junction bases left unmatched: 12. The CDR3 covers 17 residues. The CDR3 spells CASSSGGRDVLYNEQFF. The CDR3, as DNA: TGTGCCAGCAGCTCGGGGGGGCGGGACGTCCTTTACAATGAGCAGTTCTTC.

The genes are TRBV14 and TRBJ2-1; 8 bases agree with TRBD1. CDR1 is SGHDN, CDR2 FVKESK, per germline. The J segment lost 4 bases and the V segment lost 1 base, leaving 12 bases of the junction unmatched. The CDR3 covers 18 residues. CDR3 sequence: CASSQGPFGQGPYNEQFF. CDR3 DNA sequence: TGTGCCAGCAGCCAAGGCCCTTTTGGACAGGGCCCTTACAATGAGCAGTTCTTC. The variable domain in full, with the rest retrieved from reference TRBV14 and TRBJ2-1, is EAGVTQFPSHSVIEKGQTVTLRCDPISGHDNLYWYRRVMGKEIKFLLHFVKESKQDESGMPNNRFLAERTGGTYSTLKVQPAELEDSGVYFCASSQGPFGQGPYNEQFFGPGTRLTVL.

CDR3 sequence: CASGGGPGPGYGEQYF. As DNA, the CDR3 is TGCGCCAGCGGGGGGGGGCCAGGGCCGGGCTATGGAGAGCAGTACTTC. V gene TRBV5-1 combines with J gene TRBJ2-7, with D possibly matching TRBD2 (7 bases). Between the trimmed V and J ends, which lost 7 bases and 7 bases, there was a span of 27 bases. The CDR3 contains 16 residues. Looked up from germline, CDR1 is SGHRS and CDR2 is YFSETQ.

The genes are TRBV4-3 and TRBJ1-1; D ambiguous. Germline loops: CDR1 LGHNA, CDR2 YSLEER. Trimming left V 0 bases short and J 5 bases short, with 10 bases between. The CDR3 loop spans 14 amino acids. In nucleotides, the CDR3 is TGCGCCAGCAGCCAAGACCGGGGAGATACTGAAGCTTTCTTT. It codes for CASSQDRGDTEAFF.

This chain uses TRBV4-1 with TRBJ2-7; no clear D gene. The CDR3 runs to 14 residues. V shed 0 bases and J shed 1 base, with 7 bases lying between them. From germline, CDR1 is MGHRA and CDR2 YSYEKL. This chain's CDR3 is CASSQDTFSYEQYF. The CDR3 DNA follows: TGCGCCAGCAGCCAAGATACATTTTCCTACGAGCAGTACTTC.

The rearrangement links TRBV5-4 to TRBJ2-3; 11 bases are a match to TRBD2. The V and J ends lost 7 bases and 2 bases, in that order; junction bases with no gene match: 15. From germline, CDR1 is SGHNT and CDR2 YYREEE (reference sequence). The length of the CDR3 is 18 residues. For the CDR3, the DNA is TGTGCCAGCTCCCCCCTAGCGGGGGGACTCGGAGCCACAGATACGCAGTATTTT. This sequence encodes CASSPLAGGLGATDTQYF.

The chain employs TRBV5-1 and TRBJ1-1; D is undetermined. This CDR3 is 13 amino acids long. Germline V lookup: CDR1 SGHRS, CDR2 YFSETQ. V was trimmed by 1 base and J by 8 bases, leaving 12 bases between them. The CDR3 coding sequence is TGCGCCAGCAGCTTGTTGAGCGAAACAGAAGCTTTCTTT. Residues: CASSLLSETEAFF.

V usage is TRBV28 and J usage is TRBJ1-6, with D unresolved. The CDR3 contains 15 residues. Trimming took 6 bases from V and 0 from J, leaving 9 bases between them. The germline V gene encodes CDR1 MDHEN and CDR2 SYDVKM. CDR3 protein: CASRGGSSYNSPLHF. CDR3 bases: TGTGCCAGCAGGGGAGGGAGCTCCTATAATTCACCCCTCCACTTT.

The rearrangement links TRBV5-6 to TRBJ2-2; D is perhaps TRBD1 (7 bases). Germline V lookup: CDR1 SGHDT, CDR2 YYEEEE. The CDR3 has 15 residues. V lost 1 base to trimming and J lost 7 bases, with 14 bases between them. The CDR3 DNA sequence: TGTGCCAGCAGCTTGAGGGGGCGGAGGGGCGGGGAGCTGTTTTTT. Encoded protein: CASSLRGRRGGELFF.

V gene TRBV2 combines with J gene TRBJ1-2, with D uncertain. The CDR3 runs 14 residues. The germline gives CDR1 SNHLY, CDR2 FYNNEI. Between the trimmed V and J ends, which lost 10 bases and 5 bases, there was a span of 20 bases. DNA for the CDR3: TGTGCCACCACAGTCCCCCGTGGGTGGTATGGCTACACCTTC. It yields the protein CATTVPRGWYGYTF.

The chain combines TRBV5-1 with TRBJ2-2; a possible D gene is TRBD1 (5 bases). Trimming removed 3 bases at V and 3 bases at J, with 12 bases between. Germline-derived CDR1 and CDR2 are SGHRS and YFSETQ. The length of the CDR3 is 15 residues. The DNA for the CDR3 is TGCGCCAGCAGCTCACAGGAGAATTACACCGGGGAGCTGTTTTTT. Its translation is CASSSQENYTGELFF.

This clone was seen only once. The chain carries TRBV6-6 and TRBJ2-7; D possibly corresponds to TRBD1 (6 bases). Trimming removed 0 bases from V and 6 bases from J, with 15 bases in between. Germline values: CDR1 MNHNY, CDR2 SVGAGI (reference sequence). This CDR3 contains 15 residues. CDR3 region: CASSYSGTTGCEQYF. CDR3 coding DNA: TGTGCCAGCAGTTACTCCGGGACAACGGGCTGCGAGCAGTACTTC.

The chain joins TRBV5-6 to TRBJ2-5; D remains unclear. Trimming stripped 7 bases from V and 3 bases from J, with 4 bases between. This CDR3 region has 10 residues. The germline gives CDR1 SGHDT, CDR2 YYEEEE. The CDR3 DNA reads TGTGCCAGCCGGGAAGAGACCCAGTACTTC. This sequence encodes CASREETQYF.

The chain employs TRBV5-8 and TRBJ1-3; D is possibly TRBD1 (6 bases). The CDR3 is 15 amino acids. Trimming cost V 9 bases and J 0 bases, with 16 bases left between them. The germline gives CDR1 SGHTS, CDR2 YDEGEE. DNA of the CDR3: TGTGCCATCCCCCACGACAGGACCTCTGGAAACACCATATATTTT. Amino acid sequence: CAIPHDRTSGNTIYF.

The chain carries TRBV18 and TRBJ2-3; TRBD1 agrees at 10 bases. The CDR3 runs to 14 residues. Germline V gives CDR1 KGHSH, CDR2 LQKENI. The junction had 8 bases not matched to a gene; V was cut back by 6 bases and J by 8 bases. CDR3 region: CASSGPGQGFTQYF. The DNA of the CDR3 is TGTGCCAGCTCGGGTCCGGGACAGGGGTTTACGCAGTATTTT. The variable domain in full, with the rest retrieved from reference TRBV18 and TRBJ2-3, is NAGVMQNPRHLVRRRGQEARLRCSPMKGHSHVYWYRQLPEEGLKFMVYLQKENIIDESGMPKERFSAEFPKEGPSILRIQQVVRGDSAAYFCASSGPGQGFTQYFGPGTRLTVL.

This sequence joins TRBV4-2 and TRBJ1-3; D uncertain. Trimming left V 0 bases short and J 0 bases short, with 6 bases between. This CDR3 region has 15 residues. Germline V CDR1 and CDR2: LGHNA, YNFKEQ. The CDR3 protein is CASSQEEGSGNTIYF. In nucleotides, the CDR3 is TGTGCCAGCAGCCAAGAGGAGGGCTCTGGAAACACCATATATTTT.

The chain links TRBV11-2 to TRBJ1-3; D gene unclear. The V end was cut by 5 bases, the J end by 0 bases, with 23 bases between. The length of the CDR3 is 19 residues. The germline V gene has CDR1 SGHAT and CDR2 FQNNGV. CDR3 in amino acids: CASSTRLLQRTRSGNTIYF. CDR3 DNA: TGTGCCAGCAGCACTAGGCTATTACAGCGTACCCGCTCTGGAAACACCATATATTTT.

This clone has a single count. The V and J genes are TRBV10-3 and TRBJ2-5; TRBD2 agrees at 15 bases. Trimming removed 0 bases from V and 1 base from J; junction bases left unmatched: 3. The CDR3 is made up of 18 amino acids. CDR1 ENHRY and CDR2 SYGVKD come from the germline V gene. CDR3 residues: CAISESRTSGGVQETQYF. The DNA for the CDR3 is TGTGCCATCAGTGAGTCCCGGACTAGCGGGGGGGTCCAAGAGACCCAGTACTTC.

This clone appeared a single time. This chain links TRBV19 with TRBJ1-2; 7 positions agree with TRBD1. Per the germline V gene, CDR1 is LNHDA and CDR2 is SQIVND (reference sequence). V shed 2 bases, J shed 6 bases, and the junction held 12 bases outside the gene matches. The length of the CDR3 is 16 residues. DNA for the CDR3: TGTGCCAGTAGTATAATAGGACAGGTACCGCAAAATGGCTACACCTTC. Translation: CASSIIGQVPQNGYTF. The variable domain in full, with the rest retrieved from reference TRBV19 and TRBJ1-2, is DGGITQSPKYLFRKEGQNVTLSCEQNLNHDAMYWYRQDPGQGLRLIYYSQIVNDFQKGDIAEGYSVSREKKESFPLTVTSAQKNPTAFYLCASSIIGQVPQNGYTFGSGTRLTVV.

CDR3 nucleotides: TGTGCCAGCTCCCCGCAGTTCCACGACACTGAAGCTTTCTTT. It encodes CASSPQFHDTEAFF. The chain combines TRBV18 with TRBJ1-1; no firm D call. Deletions cut 6 bases from V and 3 bases from J, with 14 bases between. This CDR3 region has 14 residues. CDR1 and CDR2 (germline): KGHSH, LQKENI.

The gene calls are TRBV28 and TRBJ1-4; D remains unclear. The CDR3 totals 14 residues. CDR1 and CDR2 from the germline V gene are MDHEN and SYDVKM. Trimming pared 5 bases from V and 8 bases from J, leaving 15 bases between. CDR3 DNA: TGTGCCAGCAGTCCGGGTGGGTTGGTGGAAAAACTGTTTTTT. It encodes CASSPGGLVEKLFF.

The V gene is TRBV6-6, the J gene TRBJ1-2, with D maybe TRBD1 (6 bases). The germline V gene encodes CDR1 MNHNY and CDR2 SVGAGI (reference sequence). V shed 4 bases and J shed 4 bases, with 13 bases lying between them. This CDR3 region has 14 residues. The CDR3, as DNA: TGTGCCAGCAGTTTCCGGACGGACAGCTATGGCTACACCTTC. As protein: CASSFRTDSYGYTF.

This clone has only a few counts. The rearrangement joins TRBV19 to TRBJ2-7; D is possibly TRBD1 (6 bases). The V end lost 4 bases, the J end lost 1 base, and 8 bases lay between the germline ends. There are 13 residues in the CDR3. CDR1 and CDR2 (germline): LNHDA, SQIVND (reference sequence). Here the CDR3 DNA reads TGTGCCAGTAGTACGACAGGTTCCTACGAGCAGTACTTC. Translated, it gives CASSTTGSYEQYF.

The V gene is TRBV30, the J gene TRBJ1-1; a weak D match, TRBD1 (5 bases). The CDR3 runs to 16 residues. Germline V gives CDR1 GTSNPN, CDR2 SVGIG (reference sequence). Trimming shortened V by 3 bases and J by 1 base, and 18 bases separated the two germline ends. CDR3 residues: CAWSPRPGEKNTEAFF. CDR3 in DNA: TGTGCCTGGAGCCCCCGGCCGGGGGAGAAGAACACTGAAGCTTTCTTT.